The clone carrying this T cell receptor beta chain has more than one count but fewer than ten. Its cognate antigen is unknown. The junction does not match germline at one end; this may be a read error. The source of the sample is a study of metastatic and nonmetastatic thyroid tumors. Study summary: Repertoire data that came from the blood and tumor or nodule tissue of malignant and benign thyroid patients were compared. General study findings and limits: Reported TCR beta diversity, measured in blood and tumor, was significantly higher for malignant thyroid tumors than for benign nodules.

Patients were all untreated before their thyroid surgery. As originally analysed: It was from CDR3 differences across clinicopathological groups that a distant-metastasis classifier for papillary thyroid cancer was built. TCRdb re-clonotyped the PCR reads through MiXCR. The V and J calls and clone size come from TCRdb's table, not from the authors' own analysis. In the table there are approximately 24,000 clones, under 25% of which are singletons. The specimen was blood. The TCR was taken from a male donor with papillary thyroid cancer or a benign thyroid nodule (not recorded which). Some clones in this sample may be carry-over from other donors' samples.

CDR3 region: CASSTDEKSPLHF. CDR3 sequence (DNA): TGTGCCAGCAGTACAGACGAGAAGTCACCACTCCACTTC. The chain employs TRBV28 and TRBJ2-7; no clear D. The V gene's germline CDR1 is MDHEN and CDR2 SYDVKM. This CDR3 comprises 13 residues.